This T cell receptor (beta chain) was captured in a study of T-cell memory formation after mild COVID-19. Study-wide findings and caveats: A second wave expanding day 15 to 37 was CD4+-biased; contracting clones were balanced. Researchers report contracting CD4+ clones mostly in CM and EM, with CD8+ clones in EMRA.

Between the trimmed V and J ends, which lost 2 bases and 2 bases, there was a span of 9 bases. CDR1 is SGHRS, CDR2 YFSETQ, per germline. This CDR3 is built from 14 residues. TCRdb fed the 5' RACE reads into MiXCR, producing one record per CDR3 protein. In the table there are about 320,000 distinct CDR3 sequences, around 15% of which are singletons. This clonotype was observed many times. Antigen: not known. This TCR was sampled from a man aged 18 to 30 who had mild COVID-19 (a few samples of this study predate the infection). Cell type and time point are not known. The sequenced material came from PBMCs or a T cell subset sorted from them (not recorded which). This rearrangement joins TRBV5-1 to TRBJ2-3, with D perhaps matching TRBD1 (5 bases). CDR3 DNA: TGCGCCAGCAGCTTAGACAGCGTCACAGATACGCAGTATTTT. Its protein product is CASSLDSVTDTQYF.